This record looks at one T cell receptor beta chain sequence and its context. The target of this receptor is not known. It has no much larger one-base neighbor in the sample; base qualities were not kept. The cohort comprised hundreds of healthy bone marrow donors. At the time of sampling, every cohort member was nominally healthy, though immune exposures that went unrecorded were likely present. The donor tested CMV seropositive and was one of the 289 seropositive cohort members. A peripheral blood sample was collected from each donor, and TCR beta sequencing was performed on peripheral blood mononuclear cells. The Qiagen DNeasy Blood Extraction Kit was used to extract genomic DNA from the blood cell samples. Library creation used the immunoSEQ multiplex PCR assay. For the multiplex PCR, a mixture combining 60 forward primers for TCR Vbeta segments and 13 reverse primers for TCR Jbeta segments was used. The CDR3 region of rearranged TCR beta genes was amplified from genomic DNA by a multiplex PCR assay. The Illumina HiSeq System was used to sequence the amplified TCR beta libraries as 87-base-pair reads. The source study handled its data this way. In a later analysis, some 80 million unique TCR beta chains were counted across the 650 to 700 repertoires, and approximately 11 million of these chains were shared by at least two donors. A nearest-neighbor algorithm error-corrected the raw reads and collapsed the reads into unique sequences, merging closely related sequences to remove PCR and sequencing errors. V, D and J gene segments were assigned by aligning CDR3 sequences to IMGT reference sequences. For a sequence to be retained, a match of at least six nucleotides was required to both a V gene segment and a J gene segment. A rearrangement counted as productive if the CDR3 had no stop codons and remained in frame with V and J, and every other rearrangement counted as non-productive. CDR3 was defined by IMGT convention, running from the second conserved V-encoded cysteine to the conserved J-encoded phenylalanine. The earlier analysis of fewer than 750 of the donors excluded sequences that lacked an unambiguous match to a single V gene segment. In an earlier analysis of approximately 590 of the donors, V segments were called functional above 56.7% productive rearrangements and were called segregating when the between-donor standard deviation exceeded 5%. A statistical classification framework was developed to diagnose cytomegalovirus status using the catalog of TCR beta chain sequences. V and J gene assignment, in a later analysis, came from comparing TCR nucleotide sequences with IMGT/GENE-DB human TR gene sequences. Using the TCRdist pipeline, a later analysis assigned CDR3 sequences along with most-parsimonious VDJ recombination scenarios. In a later analysis, each TCR beta chain was defined by its CDR3 amino acid sequence together with its V-gene family, and reads without a unique V-gene family were excluded. A later analysis removed 592 highly shared, low-generation-probability nucleotide sequences to deal with suspected cross-contamination and a sequencing artifact. In a later analysis, a clonal expansion index was calculated for each public chain from normalized within-repertoire ranks of inferred template counts. In a later analysis, generation probabilities were computed with a VDJ recombination model fitted to out-of-frame rearrangements, and the resulting probabilities were checked against IGoR. In a later analysis, TCR-TCR, TCR-HLA and TCR-CMV co-occurrence was scored with hypergeometric tests, and a repertoire-size bias correction was applied to TCR pairs. A later analysis estimated false discovery rates by permuting HLA or CMV assignments 20 times. In a later analysis, co-occurring TCRs were grouped using DBSCAN, and TCRdist sequence similarity was added for clustering within HLA-allele-positive subsets. Repertoires with fewer than 30,000 or more than 120,000 public chains were left out of co-occurrence clustering, as were five repertoires with anomalous nucleotide sharing. TCRdb's version of the immuneACCESS table is confined to in-frame rearrangements and falls short of the full clone set. An unresolved V gene accounts for under half of the shortfall where checked; the remainder is of unknown origin. For V, J and clone size, that table is used; D and trimming come from the DNA. This sample is represented by tens of thousands of clones; over 60% of them were singletons. The ten largest make up 7.6% of the sample.

V is trimmed back by 6 bases and J by 3 bases, and the junction contains 4 bases that no gene match accounts for. The CDR1 and CDR2 encoded by the germline V gene are SNHLY and FYNNEI. The cysteine opens and the phenylalanine closes a CDR3 of 15 amino acids. The entry retains the CDR3 DNA only, 45 bases that are in frame from base 1. These data come from a study of cytomegalovirus exposure and HLA in healthy donors (dated by TCRdb to 2015 to 2018). For context, the study as a whole: According to an earlier analysis of 587 of the donors, 150 million to 200 million T cells yielded 90 million to 140 million unique TCR beta sequences and around 280 Gb of sequence data. An earlier analysis of fewer than 750 of the donors used high-throughput TCR beta sequencing to judge whether each TCR beta V gene segment behaved as functional or pseudogenic. In a later analysis, previously published TCR beta repertoires from 666 donors were re-analyzed and high-resolution HLA genotyping was added so that TCR occurrence patterns could be studied. Donor age, sex, ethnicity and CMV serostatus were compiled alongside the repertoire data. The number of donors typed differed by locus, with roughly 620-630 for A, B, C, DRB1 and DQB1, roughly 520 for DQA1, 600 to 610 for DPA1, and some 450 for DPB1. The aim of the study was to test whether cataloging public T cell receptors could identify signatures of past pathogen exposure. Using immunosequencing, the study profiled T cell repertoires from 640 or so subjects and related those repertoires to cytomegalovirus serostatus. Along with the approximately 620-subject first cohort, a separate validation cohort of approximately 110 different subjects was used. All discovery cohort repertoires had been generated using a single sequencing platform. A later genetic analysis took genome-wide SNP genotypes for about three fifths of the 666 donors and used that subset as a discovery cohort. Of the roughly 410 genotyped donors, less than 90% were placed in the genetic ancestry cluster associated with self-reported Caucasian donors. On average, roughly 200,000 unique TCR beta nucleotide sequences were sequenced per donor among 350 to 400 genotyped donors of the cohort, with around 19% of those sequences being non-productive. To predict cytomegalovirus infection status, the study brought together high-throughput TCR immunosequencing, statistical association of individual TCRs with disease status, and machine learning. Both class I and class II loci were covered by HLA typing, at four-digit resolution. Four to six DR-DQ haplotypes were handled as single units for association and clustering, since linkage in the cohort was strong. About 330 gigabases of sequencing data and about 92 million unique TCR sequences made up an early release that covered approximately 620 HLA-typed donors. Rather than using new phenotypic data, the later analysis identified candidate immune exposures from TCR beta sequences and from how often those sequences occurred across donors. The investigation overall reported the following: According to a later analysis, most CMV-associated TCR beta chains appeared to be HLA-restricted, and the HLA associations seemed to be driven largely by CMV exposure. A later analysis found that TCR association rates varied across HLA loci, with DRB1 alleles showing the most associated TCRs and HLA-C alleles the fewest. The 87-base-pair reads could not distinguish some IMGT-functional V segments, including TRBV6-2 and TRBV6-3, so those segments were excluded. Presence/absence analyses assumed roughly uniform sequencing depth across donors, an assumption that may not hold. In this cohort, only TCR beta chains were sequenced, and detectable features were limited by the absence of alpha or paired-chain data. At a false discovery rate of 0.05, a later analysis linked 15,000 to 20,000 TCR beta sequences to specific HLA alleles. Compared with the approximately 670-donor mean, donors in an Asian-associated ancestry cluster had fewer N-insertions in productive TCRs, according to a later genetic analysis. Correlated functional status among segregating V segments might be attributable to linkage disequilibrium, but an unknown experimental factor could not be ruled out. A later analysis reported that several top co-occurrence clusters appeared linked to parvovirus B19, influenza, CMV and Epstein-Barr virus. Most TCR sequences were seen in very few donors, while some public TCRs were found in many individuals. Because counts were too low, some 17 rarely observed V segments, including chromosome 9 orphons, were left out of the earlier analysis of 500 to 650 of the donors. According to the authors, the approach could potentially be generalized to other disease states and immunological phenotypes. Compared with equally common non-associated chains, HLA-associated TCR beta chains in a later analysis were more clonally expanded and had lower generation probabilities. In an earlier analysis of 450 to 750 of the donors, most TCR beta V segments appeared in productive rearrangements about 87% or about 30% of the time, broadly matching IMGT annotations. HLA typing was unavailable for some donors at each locus, so association tests used only the typed subset. A further reported finding was that TCR beta sequences accurately predicted the HLA-A and HLA-B alleles for most subjects in the first cohort. A group of highly shared sequence variants was considered likely to be a technical artifact of the sequencing pipeline. Immune exposure information for the cohort was limited to CMV serostatus. A few of the identified cytomegalovirus-associated TCR beta chains were confirmed in vitro to be specific for cytomegalovirus antigens. The classifier was reported to diagnose cytomegalovirus status with high specificity and sensitivity in both the original and validation cohorts. When HLA alleles, especially DR and DQ, strongly co-occurred, attributing TCR associations to individual alleles was difficult. In the study, approximately 160 TCR beta chains were listed as associated with cytomegalovirus. An association between a missense DCLRE1C variant and V-gene and J-gene trimming of TCR beta chains was found in a later genetic analysis and replicated in an independent cohort.

Sequencing input: PBMCs. This chain joins TRBV2 to TRBJ2-2, and 10 junctional nucleotides match TRBD1. This sequence was found in a man aged 35 to 55 in good health and CMV-seropositive. Here is the DNA: TGTGCCAGCAGCCTGGACAGGGGGGACACCGGGGAGCTGTTTTTT. Its coded protein is CASSLDRGDTGELFF.